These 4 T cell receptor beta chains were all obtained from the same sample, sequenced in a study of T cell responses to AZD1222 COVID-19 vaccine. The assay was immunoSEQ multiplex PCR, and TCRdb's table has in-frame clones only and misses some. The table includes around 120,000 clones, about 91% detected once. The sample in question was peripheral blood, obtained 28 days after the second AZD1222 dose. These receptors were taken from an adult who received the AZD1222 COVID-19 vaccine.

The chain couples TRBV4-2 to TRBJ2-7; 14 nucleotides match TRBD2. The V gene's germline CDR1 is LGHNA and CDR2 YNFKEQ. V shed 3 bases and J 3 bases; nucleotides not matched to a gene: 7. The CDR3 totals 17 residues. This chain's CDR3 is CASSHRPGTSGSYEQYF. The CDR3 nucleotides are TGTGCCAGCAGCCATCGACCCGGGACTAGCGGGAGCTACGAGCAGTACTTC.

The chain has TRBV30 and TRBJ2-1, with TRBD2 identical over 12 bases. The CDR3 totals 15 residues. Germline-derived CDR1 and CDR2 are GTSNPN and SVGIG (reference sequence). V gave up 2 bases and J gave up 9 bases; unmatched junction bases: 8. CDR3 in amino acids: CAWSPGLAGRSEQFF. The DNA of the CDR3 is TGTGCCTGGAGTCCAGGACTAGCGGGAAGGAGTGAGCAGTTCTTC. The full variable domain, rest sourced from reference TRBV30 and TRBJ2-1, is SQTIHQWPATLVQPVGSPLSLECTVEGTSNPNLYWYRQAAGRGLQLLFYSVGIGQISSEVPQNLSASRPQDRQFILSSKKLLLSDSGFYLCAWSPGLAGRSEQFFGPGTRLTVL.

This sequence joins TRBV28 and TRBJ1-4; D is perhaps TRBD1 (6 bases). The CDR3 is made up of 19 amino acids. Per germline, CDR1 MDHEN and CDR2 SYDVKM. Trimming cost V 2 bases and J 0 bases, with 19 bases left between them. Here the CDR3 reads CASSLEGQFHAATNEKLFF. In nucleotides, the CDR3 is TGTGCCAGCAGTTTAGAAGGACAGTTTCATGCTGCAACTAATGAAAAACTGTTTTTT.

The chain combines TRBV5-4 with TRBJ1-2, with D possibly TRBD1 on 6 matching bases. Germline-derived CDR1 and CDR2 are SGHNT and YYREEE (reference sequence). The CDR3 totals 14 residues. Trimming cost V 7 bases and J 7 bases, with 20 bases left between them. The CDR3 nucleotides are TGTGCCAGCGCATTAACCGGGGGCTGGGGTGGCTACACCTTC. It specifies CASALTGGWGGYTF.